The 22 T cell receptor beta chains below were found in one sample sequenced in a study of PD-L1 blockade in urothelial cancer. Sequenced by immunoSEQ multiplex PCR; TCRdb stores in-frame clones only, minus some. The sample has about 74,000 clones; 84% are singletons. This material consisted of PBMCs, taken around atezolizumab (anti-PD-L1) treatment. These receptors were taken from a man between 65 and 80 years old with urothelial cancer.

The chain has TRBV7-2 and TRBJ2-7, with 8 bases aligning to TRBD1. The CDR3 is 14 amino acids. Germline CDR1 reads SGHTA; CDR2 reads FQGNSA. V trimming: 5 bases; J trimming: 3 bases; junction bases outside the gene matches: 6. CDR3 nucleotides: TGTGCCAGCAGCCTCGGACAGGGAAACTACGAGCAGTACTTC. This encodes CASSLGQGNYEQYF.

The CDR3 sequence: CASSLLRGFGTEAFF. The CDR3 region has the DNA TGTGCCAGCAGTTTGTTGAGGGGGTTCGGCACTGAAGCTTTCTTT. This sequence joins TRBV28 and TRBJ1-1; tentative D call: TRBD1 (6 bases). Trimming pared 3 bases from V and 4 bases from J, leaving 15 bases between. CDR1 and CDR2 from the germline V gene are MDHEN and SYDVKM. CDR3 length equals 15 residues.

The chain uses TRBV29-1 and TRBJ2-3; D is uncertain. The CDR3 spans 11 residues. The germline V and J ends were trimmed by 4 bases and 2 bases, with 4 bases remaining between them. CDR1 is SQVTM, CDR2 ANQGSEA, per germline. The CDR3 DNA reads as TGCAGCGTTGCGGTCACAGATACGCAGTATTTT. Protein: CSVAVTDTQYF.

This clone turned up a few times. The chain recombines TRBV19 with TRBJ2-2; TRBD1 aligns across 8 bases. V lost 6 bases to trimming and J lost 6 bases; unmatched junction nucleotides: 0. The CDR3 loop spans 12 amino acids. The V gene's germline CDR1 is LNHDA and CDR2 SQIVND (reference sequence). The CDR3 DNA reads as TGTGCCAGTAGGACAGGGGCCGGGGAGCTGTTTTTT. It specifies CASRTGAGELFF.

The chain uses TRBV5-5 and TRBJ2-2; 7 bases match TRBD1. The V gene's germline CDR1 is SGHKS and CDR2 YYEKEE (reference sequence). With V trimmed by 3 bases and J by 4 bases, 6 bases remained unmatched. This CDR3 spans 15 amino acids. CDR3 sequence reads: CASSSRQGGTGELFF. CDR3 in DNA: TGTGCCAGCAGCTCCCGACAGGGTGGCACCGGGGAGCTGTTTTTT.

The chain has TRBV5-6 and TRBJ2-4, with 11 bases identical to TRBD1. V shed 4 bases, J shed 9 bases, and the junction held 6 bases outside the gene matches. Germline V gene lookup returns CDR1 SGHDT and CDR2 YYEEEE. This CDR3 contains 14 residues. The CDR3 protein is CASSPRTGGGIQYF. CDR3 DNA: TGTGCCAGCAGCCCCAGGACAGGGGGCGGCATTCAGTACTTC.

CDR3 region: CASSGASGSYSYEQYF. CDR3 nucleotide sequence: TGTGCCAGCAGTGGGGCTAGCGGGAGTTACTCCTACGAGCAGTACTTC. This chain uses TRBV6-1 with TRBJ2-7; 10 bases fit TRBD2. CDR3 length equals 16 residues. Germline CDR1 MNHNS, CDR2 SASEGT. Germline trimming cut 4 bases from V and 0 bases from J; bases unmatched to any gene: 6.

The chain couples TRBV28 to TRBJ2-4, with a possible D match to TRBD1 (8 bases). Per the germline V gene, CDR1 is MDHEN and CDR2 is SYDVKM. Deletions cut 2 bases from V and 1 base from J, with 12 bases between. The CDR3 is 16 amino acids. DNA of the CDR3: TGTGCCAGCAGTTTAAACAGGGGGGGGGCCAAAAACATTCAGTACTTC. Translated, it gives CASSLNRGGAKNIQYF.

The V call is TRBV2, the J call TRBJ2-5, with 7 positions matching TRBD1. Looked up from germline, CDR1 is SNHLY and CDR2 is FYNNEI. The CDR3 loop spans 15 amino acids. J was trimmed by 5 bases and V by 0 bases; bases with no gene match: 6. As DNA, the CDR3 is TGTGCCAGCAGTGAAGCGACAGGGTCGTTGGAGACCCAGTACTTC. It encodes CASSEATGSLETQYF.

The chain employs TRBV28 and TRBJ2-7; possibly TRBD2 for D (5 bases). Germline V CDR1 and CDR2: MDHEN, SYDVKM. CDR3 length: 12 amino acids. Trimming took 7 bases from V and 0 from J, leaving 7 bases between them. CDR3 amino acids: CASKRGSYEQYF. CDR3 DNA sequence: TGTGCCAGCAAACGGGGCTCCTACGAGCAGTACTTC.

The chain has TRBV6-6 and TRBJ2-3, with TRBD2 identical over 7 bases. Germline V gene lookup returns CDR1 MNHNY and CDR2 SVGAGI (reference sequence). The CDR3 covers 16 residues. V shed 8 bases and J 3 bases; nucleotides not matched to a gene: 14. CDR3 DNA sequence: TGTGCCAGCTTGGACTTTAGCGGGCTAAGAACAGATACGCAGTATTTT. Translating it yields CASLDFSGLRTDTQYF.

CDR3 sequence: CASTVQGARETQYF. CDR3 DNA: TGTGCCAGCACCGTACAGGGGGCTCGGGAGACCCAGTACTTC. The chain recombines TRBV6-5 with TRBJ2-5; 9 nucleotides align to TRBD1. Germline CDR1 MNHEY, CDR2 SVGAGI. Trimming removed 7 bases from V and 5 bases from J; junction bases left unmatched: 8. The CDR3 totals 14 residues.

This rearrangement joins TRBV5-4 to TRBJ2-5, with 8 nucleotides matching TRBD1. The CDR3 is 13 residues long. The germline gives CDR1 SGHNT, CDR2 YYREEE (reference sequence). V gave up 4 bases and J gave up 7 bases; unmatched junction bases: 6. In nucleotides, the CDR3 is TGTGCCAGCAGCCCGACAGGGGAAGTGACCCAGTACTTC. This sequence encodes CASSPTGEVTQYF.

This clone occurred a few times. The chain recombines TRBV7-2 with TRBJ2-7; D remains ambiguous. Germline V lookup: CDR1 SGHTA, CDR2 FQGNSA. The V end was cut by 5 bases, the J end by 7 bases, with 12 bases between. This CDR3 has 12 amino acids. CDR3 residues: CASSLPGREQYF. Here the CDR3 DNA reads TGTGCCAGCAGCCTTCCTGGGCGAGAGCAGTACTTC.

The chain links TRBV4-1 to TRBJ1-5; 8 bases fit TRBD1. This CDR3 spans 16 amino acids. The germline gives CDR1 MGHRA, CDR2 YSYEKL. With V trimmed by 2 bases and J by 3 bases, 6 bases remained unmatched. The chain's CDR3 is CASSQQSGGDNQPQHF. The CDR3 region has the DNA TGCGCCAGCAGCCAACAGTCAGGGGGCGACAATCAGCCCCAGCATTTT.

The J gene is TRBJ1-5, the V gene TRBV19; possible D gene TRBD1, 5 bases. Germline V gene data show CDR1 as LNHDA and CDR2 as SQIVND (reference sequence). The length of the CDR3 is 16 residues. V lost 5 bases to trimming and J lost 1 base, with 15 bases between them. CDR3 bases: TGTGCCAGTAGTTCCCAGGGTGTGAGAAGCAATCAGCCCCAGCATTTT. Its translation is CASSSQGVRSNQPQHF. The variable domain in full, with the rest retrieved from reference TRBV19 and TRBJ1-5, is DGGITQSPKYLFRKEGQNVTLSCEQNLNHDAMYWYRQDPGQGLRLIYYSQIVNDFQKGDIAEGYSVSREKKESFPLTVTSAQKNPTAFYLCASSSQGVRSNQPQHFGDGTRLSIL.

The chain has TRBV27 and TRBJ2-5; TRBD1 aligns across 7 bases. The germline gives CDR1 MNHEY, CDR2 SMNVEV (reference sequence). This CDR3 has 15 residues. Losses at the gene ends were 5 bases for V and 2 bases for J; bases not matched to a gene: 8. CDR3 sequence reads: CASSPRTGRQETQYF. CDR3 nucleotide sequence: TGTGCCAGCAGTCCCCGGACAGGACGTCAAGAGACCCAGTACTTC.

This clone has more than one count but fewer than ten. The chain is built from TRBV28 and TRBJ1-3; D possibly corresponds to TRBD1 (6 bases). Germline CDR1 MDHEN, CDR2 SYDVKM. The length of the CDR3 is 13 residues. Trimming shortened V by 8 bases and J by 0 bases, and 8 bases separated the two germline ends. CDR3 protein: CASGQSSGNTIYF. The CDR3 coding sequence is TGTGCCAGCGGACAGTCCTCTGGAAACACCATATATTTT.

The V gene is TRBV6-5, the J gene TRBJ1-2, with 7 positions matching TRBD1. CDR3 length: 15 residues. V dropped 4 bases and J dropped 8; count of bases not matched to a gene: 13. Germline V gene data show CDR1 as MNHEY and CDR2 as SVGAGI. The DNA for the CDR3 is TGTGCCAGCAGTTCACAAGTGACAGGGCGACGGGGCTACACCTTC. It codes for CASSSQVTGRRGYTF.

In its sample, this clone was seen a few times. This chain uses TRBV10-1 with TRBJ2-2, with D tentatively TRBD1 (6 bases). CDR3 size: 16 residues. Looked up from germline, CDR1 is WNHNN and CDR2 is SYGVQD (reference sequence). Trimming pared 6 bases from V and 7 bases from J, leaving 21 bases between. CDR3 nucleotides: TGCGCCAGCAGCCCAAGGGCGGCAGGGGCTGGCGGGGAGCTGTTTTTT. Translating it yields CASSPRAAGAGGELFF.

This sequence joins TRBV9 and TRBJ2-1; a possible D gene is TRBD2 (6 bases). The CDR3 consists of 16 residues. V lost 0 bases to trimming and J lost 3 bases, with 13 bases between them. Germline lookup yields CDR1 SGDLS and CDR2 YYNGEE. DNA of the CDR3: TGTGCCAGCAGCGTAGATCATCGGGAGCTCTACAATGAGCAGTTCTTC. As protein: CASSVDHRELYNEQFF.

V and J are TRBV28 and TRBJ2-3; 9 nucleotides agree with TRBD2. Germline V gives CDR1 MDHEN, CDR2 SYDVKM. CDR3 length: 15 residues. The V segment lost 7 bases and the J segment 3 bases; nucleotides outside the gene matches: 8. The chain's CDR3 is CASKGQTSGTDTQYF. The CDR3 DNA follows: TGTGCCAGCAAGGGTCAGACTAGCGGTACAGATACGCAGTATTTT.